Reported below is one T cell receptor (beta chain). The data stem from a study of blood T cell repertoires in COVID-19. Study details: The cDNA or gDNA used as material had been derived from T cells, B-cell-depleted T cells, or PBMCs.

The repertoire was sequenced with immunoSEQ multiplex PCR; TCRdb's copy has only in-frame clones and lacks some. This sample has roughly 220,000 clones; roughly 84% occur once, and the top ten carry approximately 7.3%. V was clipped by 0 bases and J by 7 bases, with 15 bases between them. Germline loops: CDR1 LNHDA, CDR2 SQIVND (reference sequence). The CDR3 has 15 amino acids. The specimen sequenced was PBMCs or T cells enriched from blood (not recorded which). This chain joins TRBV19 and TRBJ1-2; D is uncertain. The clonotype was recovered from a woman in her forties who had recovered from COVID-19. This CDR3 reads CASSIDQEGPSGYTF. DNA for the CDR3: TGTGCCAGTAGTATAGATCAGGAGGGCCCCTCTGGCTACACCTTC.